These T cell receptor beta chains were read from a single sample in a study of Graves' ophthalmopathy and Graves' hyperthyroidism. TCRdb ran MiXCR on the multiplex PCR reads and lists one entry per CDR3 protein. This sample has over a million distinct CDR3 sequences, with 36% found just once. The sample was peripheral blood or thyroid tissue (not recorded which). The receptor source for this set is an adult man with Graves' hyperthyroidism. CDR3s include the opening cysteine and the closing phenylalanine or tryptophan. The order of the fields is J gene, D gene, clone size, V gene, CDR3 DNA, CDR3 protein. The D gene is left open where the match is weak. Size is omitted from some rows. Given values are once, few, many or a class for expanded clones.

TRBJ2-2 | . | many | TRBV25-1 | TGTGCCAGCAGTGAATCGGCTGTGAGCACCGGGGAGCTGTTTTTT | CASSESAVSTGELFF
TRBJ1-1 | . | . | TRBV10-2 | TGCGCCAGCAGTGAGGACGGATGGGGGACTGAAGCTTTCTTT | CASSEDGWGTEAFF
TRBJ1-1 | . | . | TRBV6-5 | TGTGCCAGCGCCCAGTTTAAATTGGGTACTGAAGCTTTCTTT | CASAQFKLGTEAFF
TRBJ1-2 | . | many | TRBV7-9 | TGTGCCAGCAGCCCCCAACGACAGGTGAATGGCTACACCTTC | CASSPQRQVNGYTF
TRBJ1-2 | . | . | TRBV29-1 | TGCAGCGTTGTGACGGCAGTGTCACAAGGCTACACCTTC | CSVVTAVSQGYTF
TRBJ1-2 | . | many | TRBV11-2 | TGTGCCAGCCGGGCTTCGGTCTATGGCTACACCTTC | CASRASVYGYTF
TRBJ1-3 | . | . | TRBV25-1 | TGTGCCAGTTACGCGGGGGCGCCTGGAAACACCATATATTTT | CASYAGAPGNTIYF
TRBJ2-5 | . | many | TRBV7-8 | TGTGCCAGCAGCTTAGTGGGGAAGAGAGAGACCCAGTACTTC | CASSLVGKRETQYF
TRBJ2-5 | TRBD2 | . | TRBV20-1 | TGCAGTGCTAGAGACCGTACTAGCGGGAGGCAAGAGACCCAGTACTTC | CSARDRTSGRQETQYF
TRBJ1-2 | . | many | TRBV29-1 | TGCAGCGTTGTCGATTCGTCAGCGAACTATGGCTACACCTTC | CSVVDSSANYGYTF
TRBJ2-7 | TRBD1 | few | TRBV2 | TGTGCCAGCCAACAGGGGGAGCGGCCATCCTACGAGCAGTACTTC | CASQQGERPSYEQYF
TRBJ2-7 | . | . | TRBV20-1 | TGCAGTGTTGTTCCTATAGCAGAATCCTCCTACGAGCAGTACTTC | CSVVPIAESSYEQYF
TRBJ2-7 | . | few | TRBV29-1 | TGCAGCGTTGCCATGGCCTACGAGCAGTACTTC | CSVAMAYEQYF
TRBJ2-5 | . | many | TRBV7-8 | TGTGCCAGCAGCTTAGCGATGTCGCCAGGAAGAACCCAGTACTTC | CASSLAMSPGRTQYF
TRBJ1-5 | . | many | TRBV13 | TGTGCCAGCAGTCTAGGAACGGGGCAGAATCAGCCCCAGCATTTT | CASSLGTGQNQPQHF
TRBJ1-2 | . | few | TRBV5-6 | TGTGCCAGCAGCCCAACCCCCGACGGAAACTATGGCTACACCTTC | CASSPTPDGNYGYTF
TRBJ1-1 | . | few | TRBV7-2 | TGTGCCAGCAGTTACCGAGGGTTTTCGGACACTGAAGCTTTCTTT | CASSYRGFSDTEAFF
TRBJ2-6 | . | many | TRBV19 | TGTGCCAGTAGATCCCGACGGAGCTCTGGGGCCAACGTCCTGACTTTC | CASRSRRSSGANVLTF
TRBJ1-5 | . | many | TRBV9 | TGTGCCAGCAGCGTAGATGGTACGAGCTATCAGCCCCAGCATTTT | CASSVDGTSYQPQHF
TRBJ1-1 | . | many | TRBV9 | TGTGCCAGCAGCGTTGGCGGGGTAATGAACACTGAAGCTTTCTTT | CASSVGGVMNTEAFF
TRBJ2-7 | TRBD1 | . | TRBV2 | TGTGCCAGCAGGGTAACAGGGGTTGGCGGAATCTACGAGCAGTACTTC | CASRVTGVGGIYEQYF
TRBJ2-5 | . | . | TRBV10-3 | TGTGCCATCAGTGAGCCCCGACAGGGAGGGGTAGAGACCCAGTACTTC | CAISEPRQGGVETQYF
TRBJ2-2 | . | many | TRBV7-8 | TGTGCCAGCAGCTTAGCTCTCGCCGGGGAGCTGTTTTTT | CASSLALAGELFF
TRBJ2-7 | . | many | TRBV29-1 | TGCAGCGTTGAGGCAGGGAACCTTTGGAACGAGCAGTACTTC | CSVEAGNLWNEQYF
TRBJ2-5 | TRBD2 | . | TRBV10-2 | TGCGCCAGCAGTGCTCCGGGACTAGCGGGAGGCCAAGAGACCCAGTACTTC | CASSAPGLAGGQETQYF
TRBJ1-2 | TRBD1 | few | TRBV12-3/TRBV12-4 | TGTGCCAGCAGTACCCGGACAGGGGCTTCCTATGGCTACACCTTC | CASSTRTGASYGYTF
TRBJ2-7 | TRBD1 | few | TRBV9 | TGTGCCAGCAGCCTGTCCGGGACAGGGGGCTACGGAGAGCAGTACTTC | CASSLSGTGGYGEQYF
TRBJ2-7 | . | . | TRBV20-1 | TGCAGTGCTAGACGCCCGGGACTCCGCCAGGGTAGGTCCTACGAGCAGTACTTC | CSARRPGLRQGRSYEQYF
TRBJ1-1 | . | . | TRBV29-1 | TGCAGCGTTGAGGAGCCCGTGACATCCGAAGCTTTCTTT | CSVEEPVTSEAFF
TRBJ2-7 | TRBD1 | many | TRBV4-3 | TGCGCCAGCAGCCCGTCAGGGACAGGGTCCCACGAGCAGTACTTC | CASSPSGTGSHEQYF
TRBJ2-7 | . | many | TRBV2 | TGTGCCAGCAGTGAATCGGTCAGGGTCTACGAGCAGTACTTC | CASSESVRVYEQYF
TRBJ1-1 | . | . | TRBV25-1 | TGTGCCAGTGTGGACAGCAGGATGAACACTGAAGCTTTCTTT | CASVDSRMNTEAFF
TRBJ1-5 | TRBD1 | once | TRBV29-1 | TGCAGCGTGGGCACAGGGGGCACTCAGCCCCAGCATTTT | CSVGTGGTQPQHF
TRBJ2-7 | . | few | TRBV6-2/TRBV6-3 | TGTGCCAGCAGTTACTCAGATGGCGAGCAGTACTTC | CASSYSDGEQYF
TRBJ1-1 | . | few | TRBV10-3 | TGTGCCATCAGATCGACTGCGGGGACTGAAGCTTTCTTT | CAIRSTAGTEAFF
TRBJ1-1 | . | many | TRBV7-8 | TGTGCCAGCAGCCTGATACGGTACACTGAAGCTTTCTTT | CASSLIRYTEAFF
TRBJ1-1 | TRBD1 | few | TRBV12-3/TRBV12-4 | TGTGCCTGCCGCCGAGGGGACAGTCGGAACACTGAAGCTTTCTTT | CACRRGDSRNTEAFF
TRBJ1-2 | . | many | TRBV28 | TGTGCCAGCAGTTGGTCGGGGAGTCGGAGCACCTTC | CASSWSGSRSTF
TRBJ1-1 | . | . | TRBV6-1 | TGTGCCAGCAGCGTGAGTAGGGACACTGAAGCTTTCTTT | CASSVSRDTEAFF